The T cell receptor (beta chain) described here comes from a study of response to subunit inactivated influenza vaccine. Findings and caveats of the study: There was a suggestion from the authors that each seasonal influenza vaccination recruits few new T cells.

TCRdb reprocessed the RT-PCR reads with MiXCR, giving one entry per CDR3 protein. This sample has 250,000 to 350,000 distinct CDR3 sequences, with approximately 23% found just once. The sample holds a few counts of this clonotype. Its cognate antigen is unknown. This sequence originates from a man aged 50 to 75 who received an inactivated influenza vaccine. The material sequenced was PBMCs from blood, taken less than 22 months after vaccination.

The CDR3 sequence is CASSLAAGGNQPQHF. For the CDR3, the DNA is TGCGCCAGCAGCTTGGCGGCAGGGGGCAATCAGCCCCAGCATTTT. The chain carries TRBV5-1 and TRBJ1-5, with a weak D call TRBD1 (6 bases). Trimming cost V 0 bases and J 2 bases, with 9 bases left between them. In germline, CDR1 is SGHRS, CDR2 YFSETQ. The CDR3 runs 15 residues. Variable domain in full (rest from reference TRBV5-1 and TRBJ1-5): KAGVTQTPRYLIKTRGQQVTLSCSPISGHRSVSWYQQTPGQGLQFLFEYFSETQRNKGNFPGRFSGRQFSNSRSEMNVSTLELGDSALYLCASSLAAGGNQPQHFGDGTRLSIL.